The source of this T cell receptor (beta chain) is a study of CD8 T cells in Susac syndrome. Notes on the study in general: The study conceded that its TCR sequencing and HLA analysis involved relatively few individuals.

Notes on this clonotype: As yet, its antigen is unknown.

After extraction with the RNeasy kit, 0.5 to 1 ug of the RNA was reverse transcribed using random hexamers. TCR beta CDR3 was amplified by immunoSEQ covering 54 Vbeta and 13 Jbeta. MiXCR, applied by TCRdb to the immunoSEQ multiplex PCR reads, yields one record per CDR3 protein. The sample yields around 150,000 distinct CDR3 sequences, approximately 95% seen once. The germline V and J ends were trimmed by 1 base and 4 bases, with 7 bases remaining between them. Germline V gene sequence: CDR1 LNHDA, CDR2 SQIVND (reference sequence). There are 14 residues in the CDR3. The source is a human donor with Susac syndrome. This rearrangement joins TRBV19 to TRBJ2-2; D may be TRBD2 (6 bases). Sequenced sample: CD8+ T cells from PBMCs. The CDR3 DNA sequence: TGTGCCAGTAGTATAGGGGACTCCACCGGGGAGCTGTTTTTT. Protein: CASSIGDSTGELFF.